This TCR beta chain was identified in a study of T cell responses to AZD1222 COVID-19 vaccine. Study-wide results and limits: Across spike, vaccine-associated CD4 TCRs were found, dominant at 160-218 and 743-854.

In its sample, this clone was seen a few times. Its antigen is still unknown. V lost 3 bases and J 0 bases, leaving 12 bases between the germline ends. There are 15 residues in the CDR3. The V gene's germline CDR1 is MDHEN and CDR2 SYDVKM. The table came from immunoSEQ multiplex PCR; TCRdb's copy has only in-frame clones and leaves some out. Here the sample spans approximately 65,000 clones, about four fifths being singletons. The sequences come from peripheral blood, collected on day 0 of AZD1222 vaccination. The source is an adult in good health. J is TRBJ2-7 and V is TRBV28; D gene unclear. The CDR3 nucleotides are TGTGCCAGCAGTTTTACTTTGGAAAGCTCCTACGAGCAGTACTTC. It specifies CASSFTLESSYEQYF.